The rows below give T cell receptor beta chains drawn from one sample of a study of T-cell memory formation after mild COVID-19. In TCRdb, the 5' RACE reads were re-called with MiXCR into one record per CDR3 protein. This table holds 400,000 to 550,000 distinct CDR3 sequences, around 27% found once. The specimen was PBMCs or a T cell subset sorted from them (not recorded which). Source of these receptors: an adult woman who had mild COVID-19 (a few samples of this study predate the infection). Cell type and time point are not known. Each CDR3 is given without its conserved first and last residue. Fields, in order: J gene, V gene, CDR3 protein.

TRBJ1-2	TRBV24-1	ATSDPTGTGLGYT
TRBJ1-4	TRBV14	ASSQVGVRPAGLHPTTNEKLF
TRBJ2-3	TRBV20-1	SARDPSGQNELDTQY
TRBJ2-7	TRBV5-1	ASSQGQGAEEQY
TRBJ1-1	TRBV12-3/TRBV12-4	ASWRGTYTEAF
TRBJ2-1	TRBV7-3	ASSGQGGLYNEQF
TRBJ2-5	TRBV5-1	ASSSQGGRGETQY
TRBJ1-4	TRBV30	AVESTNEKLF
TRBJ2-7	TRBV29-1	SVEGLGWEHEQY
TRBJ2-7	TRBV4-1	ASSLSALEYEQY
TRBJ2-7	TRBV18	ASSPQGNYEQY
TRBJ2-2	TRBV27	ASSFPPTGLGELF
TRBJ1-1	TRBV5-1	ASSLMEGGGTEAF
TRBJ2-1	TRBV30	AWSITSGYNEQF
TRBJ2-5	TRBV7-8	ASSLTSGSLGETQY
TRBJ1-2	TRBV5-1	ASTESNYGYT
TRBJ2-3	TRBV20-1	SARGLADTSDTQY
TRBJ2-5	TRBV29-1	SVSDRGETQY
TRBJ1-6	TRBV19	ASTPDHNSPLH
TRBJ2-1	TRBV5-6	ASSPEGGGAYNEQF
TRBJ2-7	TRBV2	ASSEGLAGVHEQY
TRBJ2-3	TRBV19	ASNRQAHSTDTQY
TRBJ2-5	TRBV30	AWASGGPKETQY
TRBJ1-3	TRBV12-3/TRBV12-4	ASSPRTGGSGNTIY
TRBJ2-7	TRBV4-3	ASSQESGPPYEQY
TRBJ2-1	TRBV7-6	ASSLGPPGGYNEQF
TRBJ2-1	TRBV5-1	ASSLAGRGASDEQF
TRBJ2-7	TRBV7-3	ASSLIGGNHEQY
TRBJ2-7	TRBV7-9	ASSPGDRTYEQY
TRBJ1-4	TRBV9	ASSVEGTNEKLF
TRBJ1-1	TRBV14	ASSQVVNTEAF
TRBJ1-2	TRBV7-2	ASMRGLQVDYGYT
TRBJ2-1	TRBV6-2/TRBV6-3	ASSYQGLAGTDEQF
TRBJ2-7	TRBV27	ASSLLRTGGLNEQY
TRBJ1-6	TRBV18	ASSLEGRSPLH
TRBJ1-5	TRBV2	ASSGGTTGPQH
TRBJ2-3	TRBV13	ASSPGLAISTDTQY
TRBJ2-1	TRBV9	ASSAGLAGVNEQF
TRBJ2-5	TRBV5-1	ASSSGHWDQETQY
TRBJ2-5	TRBV11-2	ASSLGAGPETQY
TRBJ2-1	TRBV5-1	ASSFDDGSSYNEQF
TRBJ2-5	TRBV20-1	SSSSRGYRETQY
TRBJ2-2	TRBV11-3	ASARSGELF
TRBJ2-3	TRBV7-2	ASSLASVGGLADTQY
TRBJ2-4	TRBV5-1	ASRSVGDIQY
TRBJ2-3	TRBV24-1	ATSGRGGHTDTQY